This T cell receptor beta chain was captured in a study of STAT5B mutations in CD4+ large granular lymphocyte leukemia (dated by TCRdb to between 2021 and 2022). General notes on the study: Among healthy controls, the CDR3 'QG' motif was associated with a particular HLA allele. TCRbeta repertoires of CD4+ T-cell large granular lymphocyte leukemia patients were compared with those of healthy blood donors. Flow cytometry on FACSCanto II or FACSVerse confirmed that purified fractions exceeded 95% purity among lymphocytes.

Buffy coats from some 35 blood donors, supplied by the Finnish Red Cross blood service, were used as healthy controls. All TCR-sequenced material derived from peripheral blood: patient blood samples and healthy donor buffy coats. Peripheral blood mononuclear cells were isolated by Ficoll-Hypaque gradient centrifugation. Magnetic purification was used to isolate CD4+ cells from the buffy coats of the healthy controls. Genomic DNA was extracted with the Gentra Puregene Cell and Tissue kit and quantified on a Qubit 2.0 fluorometer. The immunoSEQ assay at survey resolution was used to sequence TCRbeta rearrangements from genomic DNA. The published analysis was carried out like this. A lowest detectable productive clonotype frequency of 2.59 x 10-5 was observed in the TCR sequencing data. Only productive TCRbeta rearrangements, meaning sequences that were complete and in-frame, were kept for the analyses. Simpson clonality, calculated in the immunoSEQ Analyzer version 3.0, was used as the measure of sample clonality. Clones were categorized by frequency as very rare, small, medium, large (1-20%) or hyperexpanded (>20%). OLGA 1.2.3 estimated generation probabilities, VDJtools produced V-gene circos plots, VDJdb was queried for specificities, and GLIPH identified CDR3 motifs. TCRdb stores this immuneACCESS table with in-frame sequences only. Part of the clones is absent; in the studies checked, under half of the shortfall reflects unresolved V genes, and no reason is known for the rest. For V, J and clone size, that table is used; D and trimming come from the DNA. This sample comprises fewer than 40,000 clones, roughly four fifths of them detected only once. Of the sample, roughly 2.3% is held by the ten largest clones.

Note on this clone: What this receptor recognizes is not known. Qualities for individual bases were not recorded, and no much larger clone is one base off.

The investigation overall reported the following: TRBV06-family usage was enriched among the top patient clones (8/27) compared with healthy controls (2/35). The data were not HLA-matched, and the higher clonality in CD4+ T-LGLL than in CD8+ T-LGLL could be due to the relatively small sample size. Main leukemic clonotypes were private to each patient, although roughly 25% of the main leukemic clonotypes were found at low frequency in the non-leukemic repertoires of other patients. Compared with healthy CD4+ repertoires, CD4-sorted patient repertoires appeared more clonal, and this difference remained even after the putative leukemic clones were removed.

The junction shows trimming of 2 bases on V and 4 bases on J, and the gene matches do not reach 9 bases of it. Per the germline V gene (reference sequence), SEHNR is the CDR1 and FQNEAQ is the CDR2. The cysteine opens and the phenylalanine closes a CDR3 of 16 amino acids. Solely the CDR3 DNA is kept, with 48 bases framed from the first base. The sequencing sample was made of CD4+ T cells from blood buffy coats. Recombination joined TRBV7-9 with TRBJ2-3; a stretch of 7 junction bases matches TRBD2. This TCR came from a human donor in good health. The CDR3 loop reads CASSLRIGTKADTQYF. Here is the DNA: TGTGCCAGCAGCTTAAGGATCGGGACTAAGGCAGATACGCAGTATTTT.